The T cell receptor beta chain described here comes from a study of CDR3 diversity in severe acne. There are many counts of this clonotype. In this CDR3 the conserved last residue, phenylalanine or tryptophan, is missing, so a read error is likely. The DNA is omitted, as the CDR3 cannot be located on it reliably, and the CDR3 follows TCRdb's listing. TCRdb used MiXCR to reprocess the PCR reads, holding one entry per CDR3 protein. The sample contains about 85,000 distinct CDR3 sequences, 48% of which appear only once. The CDR3 spans 9 amino acids, including both terminal residues. CDR1 SGHNT and CDR2 YYREEE come from the germline V gene (reference sequence).

The TCR sequence derives from a male donor in good health, serving as a control. Specimen: blood. The chain recombines TRBV5-4 with TRBJ2-7; the tabulated D call, TRBD2, remains unverified against the DNA. The chain's CDR3 is CASSRGLAG.